Detailed here is one TCR beta chain. The data are from a study of blood T cell repertoires in COVID-19. Here immunoSEQ multiplex PCR was the method, and the copy in TCRdb shows in-frame clones only, minus some. Of 200,000 to 250,000 clones listed, approximately 83% were seen once; the top ten hold roughly 2%. Germline CDR1 MNHEY, CDR2 SVGAGI. The CDR3 length is 15 residues. With V trimmed by 6 bases and J by 5 bases, 7 bases remained unmatched. This chain joins TRBV6-5 and TRBJ1-5; 10 nucleotides line up with TRBD1. Sequencing was carried out using peripheral blood. The source of this sequence is a man aged 30 to 45 who had recovered from COVID-19. The CDR3 reads CASRTGQGRDQPQHF. DNA of the CDR3: TGTGCCAGCAGAACGGGACAGGGGAGGGATCAGCCCCAGCATTTT.